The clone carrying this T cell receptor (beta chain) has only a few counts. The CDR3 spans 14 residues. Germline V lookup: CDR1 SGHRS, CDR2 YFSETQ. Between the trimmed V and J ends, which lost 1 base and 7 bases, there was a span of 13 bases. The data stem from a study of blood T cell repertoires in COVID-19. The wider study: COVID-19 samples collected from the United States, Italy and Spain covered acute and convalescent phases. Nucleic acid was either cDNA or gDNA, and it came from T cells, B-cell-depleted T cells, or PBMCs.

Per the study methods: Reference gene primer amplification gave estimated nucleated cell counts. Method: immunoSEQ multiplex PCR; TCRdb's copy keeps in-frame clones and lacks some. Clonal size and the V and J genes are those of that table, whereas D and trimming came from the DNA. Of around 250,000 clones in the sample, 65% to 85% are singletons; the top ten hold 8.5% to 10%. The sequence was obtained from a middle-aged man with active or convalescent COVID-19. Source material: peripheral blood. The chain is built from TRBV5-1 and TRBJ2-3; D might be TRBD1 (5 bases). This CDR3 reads CASSLSPGSNTQYF. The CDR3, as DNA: TGCGCCAGCAGCTTGTCCCCAGGGTCAAATACGCAGTATTTT.